The 26 T cell receptor beta chains presented below share a single source sample, sequenced in a study of Graves' ophthalmopathy and Graves' hyperthyroidism. Amplification targeted the TCR beta CDR3 regions, with RNA transcripts as the source material. HTBI primers primed a first-round RT-PCR, and a second-round multiplex PCR followed. TCRdb processed the multiplex PCR reads anew with MiXCR; each CDR3 protein has one entry. The sample yields about 370,000 distinct CDR3 sequences, roughly a sixth seen once. Sequencing was performed on peripheral blood. These receptors originate from an adult woman with stable Graves' hyperthyroidism.

The chain uses TRBV4-3 and TRBJ2-7; 9 nucleotides align to TRBD2. CDR3 length: 15 amino acids. Germline V lookup: CDR1 LGHNA, CDR2 YSLEER. V lost 5 bases to trimming and J lost 4 bases; unmatched junction nucleotides: 9. The CDR3 protein is CASSDIAGEGYEQYF. As DNA, the CDR3 is TGCGCCAGCAGCGACATAGCGGGAGAGGGGTACGAGCAGTACTTC.

This clonotype was recorded at least ten times. This chain uses TRBV20-1 with TRBJ1-2; TRBD1 agrees at 9 bases. CDR1 and CDR2 (germline): DFQATT, SNEGSKA (reference sequence). The V gene end was trimmed by 2 bases and the J gene end by 4 bases; junction bases not matched to a gene: 8. The CDR3 contains 15 residues. CDR3 DNA: TGCAGTGCTAGAACAACAGGGGGCCTTCTCTATGGCTACACCTTC. This encodes CSARTTGGLLYGYTF.

This clonotype was picked up many times. The DNA for the CDR3 is TGTGCCAGCAGCTTAGCGCCGCGGGACAAATCTGAGCAGTACTTC. Residues: CASSLAPRDKSEQYF. The chain has TRBV7-9 and TRBJ2-7, with D perhaps matching TRBD1 or TRBD2 (6 bases each). V was clipped by 0 bases and J by 7 bases, with 16 bases between them. Germline assignment: CDR1 SEHNR and CDR2 FQNEAQ (reference sequence). The CDR3 sequence is 15 residues long.

This clonotype has a count of ten or more. For the CDR3, the DNA is TGCAGCGTTGATGGGACTAGCGGGTCCTCCTACGAGCAGTACTTC. Encoded protein: CSVDGTSGSSYEQYF. The chain joins TRBV29-1 to TRBJ2-7; 12 bases match TRBD2. The junction had 3 bases not matched to a gene; V was cut back by 3 bases and J by 0 bases. Germline values: CDR1 SQVTM, CDR2 ANQGSEA. CDR3 length: 15 residues.

V and J are TRBV24-1 and TRBJ2-2; TRBD1 agrees at 8 bases. Looked up from germline, CDR1 is KGHDR and CDR2 is SFDVKD. The V and J ends lost 4 bases and 5 bases, in that order; junction bases with no gene match: 5. This CDR3 has 15 amino acids. The CDR3, as DNA: TGTGCCACCAGTGACATGGACAGGGAAACCGGGGAGCTGTTTTTT. As protein: CATSDMDRETGELFF.

This clonotype was counted many times. The chain recombines TRBV6-1 with TRBJ1-2; 8 nucleotides align to TRBD1. The CDR3 covers 14 residues. CDR1 MNHNS and CDR2 SASEGT come from the germline V gene. The V and J ends lost 4 bases and 8 bases, in that order; junction bases with no gene match: 9. The CDR3 sequence is CASSAETGAEGYTF. The CDR3 DNA sequence: TGTGCCAGCAGTGCCGAGACAGGGGCGGAAGGCTACACCTTC.

This clonotype was counted between two and nine times. V usage is TRBV3-1 and J usage is TRBJ2-7; no clear D gene. V lost 1 base and J 3 bases, leaving 10 bases between the germline ends. Per the germline V gene, CDR1 is LGHDT and CDR2 is YNNKEL (reference sequence). This CDR3 region has 14 residues. Here the CDR3 DNA reads TGTGCCAGCAGCCAAGGTCACACCTTCTACGAGCAGTACTTC. Its translation is CASSQGHTFYEQYF.

This clonotype was counted a few times. The chain joins TRBV30 to TRBJ1-5; D gene ambiguous. The V and J ends lost 8 bases and 3 bases respectively, with 17 bases between them. This CDR3 contains 14 residues. Germline CDR1 GTSNPN, CDR2 SVGIG (reference sequence). CDR3 region: CAGSVREFNQPQHF. In DNA form, the CDR3 reads TGTGCCGGGTCCGTAAGGGAATTCAATCAGCCCCAGCATTTT.

This clonotype has at least ten counts. V usage is TRBV4-1 and J usage is TRBJ1-1; perhaps TRBD1 as D (5 bases). V dropped 4 bases and J dropped 3 bases, with 12 bases sitting between them. The CDR3 runs 14 residues. Germline V gives CDR1 MGHRA, CDR2 YSYEKL. In DNA form, the CDR3 reads TGCGCCAGCAGCCTCAAGCAGGGCTACACTGAAGCTTTCTTT. This translates into CASSLKQGYTEAFF.

This clonotype was detected only once. V and J are TRBV10-3 and TRBJ1-5; 7 positions agree with TRBD1. Germline trimming cut 3 bases from V and 6 bases from J; bases unmatched to any gene: 14. This CDR3 spans 17 amino acids. Germline CDR1 is ENHRY and CDR2 is SYGVKD. The chain's CDR3 is CAISETPPPTGSQPQHF. The CDR3 DNA sequence: TGTGCCATCAGTGAAACCCCCCCCCCGACAGGGAGTCAGCCCCAGCATTTT.

This clonotype occurred many times. The V and J genes are TRBV10-3 and TRBJ1-2; 8 bases fit TRBD1. The CDR3 totals 16 residues. Germline values: CDR1 ENHRY, CDR2 SYGVKD. The ends lost 6 bases at V and 3 bases at J; junction bases unmatched: 12. The CDR3 is CAIRRQGINRDYGYTF. Here the CDR3 DNA reads TGTGCCATCAGACGACAGGGGATTAATAGGGACTATGGCTACACCTTC.

In this sample, this clonotype turned up many times. The chain combines TRBV19 with TRBJ2-5; 7 bases agree with TRBD1. From germline, CDR1 is LNHDA and CDR2 SQIVND (reference sequence). This CDR3 has 15 residues. The junction had 7 bases not matched to a gene; V was cut back by 4 bases and J by 2 bases. CDR3 sequence: CASSSMTGNQETQYF. The CDR3, as DNA: TGTGCCAGTAGTAGTATGACAGGGAATCAAGAGACCCAGTACTTC.

V is TRBV7-8 and J is TRBJ1-1; D remains ambiguous. V lost 4 bases to trimming and J lost 0 bases, with 12 bases between them. In germline, CDR1 is SGHVS, CDR2 FQNEAQ. The CDR3 covers 15 residues. For the CDR3, the DNA is TGTGCCAGCAGCTCCGGACCGCAAATGAACACTGAAGCTTTCTTT. Encoded protein: CASSSGPQMNTEAFF.

The chain uses TRBV6-2 or TRBV6-3 and TRBJ1-2, with D hard to call. V was trimmed by 3 bases and J by 0 bases, leaving 11 bases between them. CDR1 and CDR2 (germline): MNHEY, SVGEGT. The CDR3 covers 15 residues. The CDR3 region is CASSYTARANYGYTF. CDR3 sequence (DNA): TGTGCCAGCAGTTATACGGCCAGAGCTAACTATGGCTACACCTTC.

This clonotype has just a few counts. V usage is TRBV5-1 and J usage is TRBJ2-7; tentatively, D is TRBD2 (6 bases). CDR1 and CDR2 from the germline V gene are SGHRS and YFSETQ. The CDR3 runs 15 residues. The V end was cut by 4 bases, the J end by 4 bases, with 18 bases between. The CDR3, as DNA: TGCGCCAGCAGCCCCGTCGGGACTGCTTTGTACGAGCAGTACTTC. The encoded protein is CASSPVGTALYEQYF. The full variable domain, in which reference TRBV5-1 and TRBJ2-7 provide the parts outside the CDR3, is KAGVTQTPRYLIKTRGQQVTLSCSPISGHRSVSWYQQTPGQGLQFLFEYFSETQRNKGNFPGRFSGRQFSNSRSEMNVSTLELGDSALYLCASSPVGTALYEQYFGPGTRLTVT.

This clonotype was counted at least ten times. A much larger clone sits a single nucleotide away, making a read error possible. The rearrangement joins TRBV24-1 to TRBJ1-6; D perhaps matches TRBD1 (6 bases). Germline V lookup: CDR1 KGHDR, CDR2 SFDVKD. V lost 7 bases and J lost 7, with 10 bases in between. This CDR3 comprises 13 residues. CDR3 region: CATRRQVNSPLHF. Here the CDR3 DNA reads TGTGCCACCAGGAGACAGGTAAATTCACCCCTCCACTTT.

The V gene is TRBV20-1, the J gene TRBJ2-7; a possible D gene is TRBD2 (6 bases). Trimming took off 8 bases at V and 0 bases at J, with 17 bases between the two ends. The CDR3 totals 14 residues. CDR1 and CDR2 (germline): DFQATT, SNEGSKA (reference sequence). CDR3 coding DNA: TGCAGTTCGCGGCGGGATCCCGCCTCCTACGAGCAGTACTTC. Protein product: CSSRRDPASYEQYF.

This clonotype was observed many times. This chain uses TRBV27 with TRBJ2-5; 9 bases agree with TRBD2. CDR3 length: 15 residues. In germline, CDR1 is MNHEY, CDR2 SMNVEV (reference sequence). V gave up 4 bases and J gave up 4 bases; unmatched junction bases: 7. CDR3 nucleotides: TGTGCCAGCAGTTATTCTAGCGGGATAAGAGAGACCCAGTACTTC. Amino acids: CASSYSSGIRETQYF.

This clonotype was detected many times. CDR3 region: CASRGQVGAFKQETQYF. For the CDR3, the DNA is TGTGCCAGCAGAGGACAGGTGGGCGCCTTTAAGCAAGAGACCCAGTACTTC. The chain employs TRBV27 and TRBJ2-5; TRBD1 aligns across 7 bases. Germline V gene lookup returns CDR1 MNHEY and CDR2 SMNVEV (reference sequence). The CDR3 totals 17 residues. V gave up 6 bases and J gave up 2 bases; unmatched junction bases: 15.

With regard to this clonotype: A much larger clone is a single base away; this may be a read error. The genes are TRBV30 and TRBJ1-2, with a possible D match to TRBD1 (6 bases). From germline, CDR1 is GTSNPN and CDR2 SVGIG (reference sequence). CDR3 size: 14 residues. V lost 2 bases and J 4 bases, leaving 14 bases between the germline ends. The CDR3: CAWSRGGHVYGYTF. The DNA for the CDR3 is TGTGCCTGGAGTCGTGGGGGACACGTCTATGGCTACACCTTC.

There are many counts of this clonotype. The V and J genes are TRBV20-1 and TRBJ2-7; 8 positions agree with TRBD2. Germline CDR1 is DFQATT and CDR2 is SNEGSKA (reference sequence). Germline trimming cut 5 bases from V and 0 bases from J; bases unmatched to any gene: 6. This CDR3 has 14 amino acids. In DNA, the CDR3 is TGCAGTGCTGTAAGCGGGGGCAACTCCTACGAGCAGTACTTC. It specifies CSAVSGGNSYEQYF.

This clonotype appeared many times. The rearrangement links TRBV29-1 to TRBJ2-2; TRBD2 aligns across 8 bases. This CDR3 has 14 residues. Unmatched junction bases numbered 5, after V lost 3 bases and J lost 5 bases. Per germline, CDR1 SQVTM and CDR2 ANQGSEA. CDR3 sequence: CSVEGGTRTGELFF. CDR3 nucleotide sequence: TGCAGCGTTGAGGGGGGGACTAGGACCGGGGAGCTGTTTTTT.

The table lists this clonotype with many counts. The chain combines TRBV3-1 with TRBJ1-1, with D tentatively TRBD1 (5 bases). This CDR3 is 15 amino acids long. V gave up 2 bases and J gave up 5 bases, with 15 bases separating them. The V gene's germline CDR1 is LGHDT and CDR2 YNNKEL (reference sequence). The CDR3 sequence: CASSQQVAGRTEAFF. As DNA, the CDR3 is TGTGCCAGCAGCCAACAAGTAGCGGGGCGGACTGAAGCTTTCTTT.

This clonotype was observed at least ten times. This chain joins TRBV19 and TRBJ1-2; TRBD1 is a possible D gene (6 bases). The CDR3 length is 13 residues. V gave up 9 bases and J gave up 3 bases, with 14 bases separating them. Germline V gene lookup returns CDR1 LNHDA and CDR2 SQIVND (reference sequence). The CDR3 sequence is CASSIRTDYGYTF. The CDR3 region has the DNA TGTGCCAGCAGCATACGGACAGACTATGGCTACACCTTC.

The chain employs TRBV6-5 and TRBJ2-7; D is ambiguous. CDR3 length equals 17 residues. CDR1 is MNHEY and CDR2 is SVGAGI in the germline V gene. The V end lost 4 bases, the J end lost 0 bases, and 19 bases lay between the germline ends. Here the CDR3 reads CASSFQITRAHSYEQYF. CDR3 nucleotide sequence: TGTGCCAGCAGTTTCCAGATCACGCGTGCCCACTCCTACGAGCAGTACTTC.

This clonotype was seen many times. The V gene is TRBV20-1, the J gene TRBJ2-2; D not resolved. V lost 1 base, J lost 1 base, and 7 bases lay in between. Germline CDR1 reads DFQATT; CDR2 reads SNEGSKA (reference sequence). This CDR3 has 14 residues. The CDR3 protein is CSARGFGNTGELFF. CDR3 coding DNA: TGCAGTGCTAGAGGTTTTGGGAACACCGGGGAGCTGTTTTTT.